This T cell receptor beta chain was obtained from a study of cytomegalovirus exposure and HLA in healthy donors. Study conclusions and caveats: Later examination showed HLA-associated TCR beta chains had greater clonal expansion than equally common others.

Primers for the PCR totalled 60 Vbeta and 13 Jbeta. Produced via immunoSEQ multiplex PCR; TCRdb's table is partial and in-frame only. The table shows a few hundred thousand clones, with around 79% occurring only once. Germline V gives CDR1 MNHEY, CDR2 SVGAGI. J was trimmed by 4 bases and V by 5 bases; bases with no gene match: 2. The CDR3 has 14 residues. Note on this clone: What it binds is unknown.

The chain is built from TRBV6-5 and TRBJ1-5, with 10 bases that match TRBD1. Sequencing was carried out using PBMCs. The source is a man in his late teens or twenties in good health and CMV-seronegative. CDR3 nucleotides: TGTGCCAGCAGTAAGGGACAGGGGAATCAGCCCCAGCATTTT. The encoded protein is CASSKGQGNQPQHF.